Detailed here is one T cell receptor beta chain. Its antigen remains undetermined. No base quality values were provided; no much bigger clone lies one nucleotide off. This entry comes from a study of T cell responses to AZD1222 COVID-19 vaccine (dated by TCRdb to the early 2020s). Regarding the research as a whole: Because spike-specific TCR depth and breadth did not differ between the two schedules, AZD1222 recipients who got a second dose at roughly 4 weeks were pooled with those who got a second dose at roughly 12 weeks. Enrollment into the trials was organized by age into subgroups of 18-55, 56-69 and 70-plus years, and those subgroups contained about 160, 30 and 59 TCR-sequenced participants, respectively. A total of 230 or so trial participants underwent TCR sequencing, of whom some 210 received two doses of AZD1222 and some 25 received two doses of the MenACWY control vaccine.

Overall study results and their limits: In the small 56-69-year group, the increase in depth fell short of significance, most likely because of low power. A significant rise in spike-specific TCR breadth and depth was observed after two AZD1222 doses relative to day 0 and relative to MenACWY recipients. The vaccine-associated CD4 TCRs covered the entire spike protein, and the dominant responses fell in regions 160-218 and 743-854. Participants were mostly white British, with more females than males. The authors suggested clonal diversity may have been underestimated. Because no day 14 peak-response samples were available, repertoires were characterized only after the peak T cell response. Only a handful of AZD1222 recipients were SARS-CoV-2 seropositive at baseline, limiting conclusions about previously exposed vaccinees. Reportedly, almost half of the unique spike-specific TCRs recognized epitopes lying outside the regions that are mutated in the B.1.351 and B.1.1.7 variants.

Including the terminal cysteine and phenylalanine, the CDR3 comprises 15 residues. Just the 45-base CDR3 DNA is kept, in frame starting at base 1. The germline V gene yields SGHTA for CDR1 and FQGNSA for CDR2. V loses 3 bases of germline sequence and J loses 4 bases, and the interval between the two ends is 12 bases. According to the study, the label for this sample's time point signals: baseline before first vaccination. Vaccinee samples were obtained from the UK trials COV001 and COV002, which included a single-blind randomized controlled phase 2/3 trial of AZD1222 (ChAdOx1 nCoV-19) in healthy adults. Trial participant PBMC samples were collected at day 0 and day 28 after the second dose for TCRbeta chain sequencing. The CDR3 regions of human TCRbeta chains were subjected to immunosequencing. Under the source paper's analysis protocol: TCRs in the repertoires were matched against a reference library of SARS-CoV-2-specific TCRs that had been generated with the MIRA antigen-specificity platform. Breadth was defined as the fraction of unique TCRs that were SARS-CoV-2-associated. Depth was defined as the fraction of total T cells that were SARS-CoV-2-associated. Using the MIRA data, every spike-specific TCR was mapped to the spike region that the TCR reacted to and assigned to either a CD4 or a CD8 class. Log10-transformed breadth and depth values were compared by one-way ANOVA with Sidak's multiple comparisons tests. In TCRdb, the immuneACCESS table is reduced to in-frame sequences with V and J assigned. These tables do not hold every clone; where another copy was compared, an unresolved V gene accounts for under half, and the others remain unexplained. V, J and clone size derive from that table, while D and trimming were established from the DNA sequence. In all, the sample holds about 150,000 clones, and about 92% of those were seen once. Approximately 2% of the sample lies in the top ten.

The sequence joins TRBV7-2 to TRBJ2-2, and possibly TRBD2, on 5 matching bases. The sample consisted of peripheral blood, taken on day 0 of AZD1222 vaccination. This receptor was obtained from an adult in good health. The DNA sequence is TGTGCCAGCAGCTTCACGGGATTCGGCACCGGGGAGCTGTTTTTT. Translated, it gives CASSFTGFGTGELFF.